This TCR beta chain was captured by sequencing in a study of T cell responses to AZD1222 COVID-19 vaccine. Per the germline V gene, CDR1 is SGHDN and CDR2 is FVKESK. CDR3 length: 17 residues. V was pared by 0 bases and J by 0 bases, with 12 bases between. Profiled with immunoSEQ multiplex PCR; TCRdb holds only in-frame clones, not every one. The table shows 95,000 to 150,000 clones, with roughly nine tenths occurring only once. The chain combines TRBV14 with TRBJ1-3; D remains unclear. The clonotype was recovered from an adult in good health. Sequencing was performed on peripheral blood, taken on day 0 of AZD1222 vaccination. The CDR3 spells CASSQDSLKFSGNTIYF. CDR3 DNA: TGTGCCAGCAGCCAAGATAGTTTGAAGTTCTCTGGAAACACCATATATTTT.